A single T cell receptor beta chain is shown here with its context. Its antigen has not been determined. Per-base qualities were not stored, and no clone one base away is much larger. The data stem from a study of T cell responses to AZD1222 COVID-19 vaccine (dated by TCRdb to the early 2020s). Some background on the complete study: A total of approximately 240 trial participants underwent TCR sequencing, of whom about 200 had received two doses of AZD1222 and around 25 had received two doses of the MenACWY control vaccine. Trial participants were enrolled by age into 18-55, 56-69 and 70-plus year subgroups, with roughly 150, 30 and 60 TCR-sequenced participants respectively.

The sample's time point label is to be understood as: about 28 days (+/-7) after the second vaccine dose. AZD1222 recipients whose second dose came at about 4 weeks and those whose second dose came at about 12 weeks were combined into one group, since spike-specific TCR depth and breadth did not differ between the two schedules. Vaccinee samples were obtained from the UK trials COV001 and COV002, which included a single-blind randomized controlled phase 2/3 trial of AZD1222 (ChAdOx1 nCoV-19) in healthy adults. Trial participant PBMC samples were collected at day 0 and day 28 after the second dose for TCRbeta chain sequencing. Summary of the overall study and its limitations: Participants were mostly white British, with more females than males. The authors suggested clonal diversity may have been underestimated. Conclusions about previously exposed vaccinees are limited, since just a handful of AZD1222 recipients were seropositive for SARS-CoV-2 at baseline. A significant rise in spike-specific TCR breadth and depth was observed after two AZD1222 doses relative to day 0 and relative to MenACWY recipients. Because no day 14 peak-response samples were available, repertoires were characterized only after the peak T cell response. CD4 TCRs associated with the vaccine covered the entire spike protein, and the dominant responses were in regions 160-218 and 743-854. In the small 56-69-year group, the increase in depth fell short of significance, most likely because of low power. Reportedly, close to half of the unique spike-specific TCRs recognized epitopes lying outside the regions that are mutated in the B.1.351 and B.1.1.7 variants.

In the germline V gene, CDR1 corresponds to SNHLY and CDR2 to FYNNEI. V is shortened by 8 bases, J by 2 bases, and the region joining them spans 6 bases. Measured from the cysteine to the phenylalanine, the CDR3 is 11 residues long. The read is trimmed to its CDR3 DNA, 33 bases read in frame from base 1. The CDR3 regions of human TCRbeta chains were subjected to immunosequencing. Under the source paper's analysis protocol: TCRs in the repertoires were compared against a reference library of SARS-CoV-2-specific TCRs that had been generated with the MIRA antigen-specificity platform. Breadth was defined as the fraction of unique TCRs that were SARS-CoV-2-associated, and depth was defined as the fraction of total T cells that were SARS-CoV-2-associated. Using the MIRA data, each spike-specific TCR was mapped to the spike region that the TCR reacts to and placed in a CD4 or CD8 class. Log10-transformed breadth and depth values were compared by one-way ANOVA with Sidak's multiple comparisons tests. This is the immuneACCESS table as TCRdb keeps it, with only in-frame sequences that have V and J called. A part of the clones is gone; compared with another copy, unresolved V genes explain less than half, and the rest is unexplained. D and trimming were read from the DNA, whereas the V and J calls and clone size are those reported in that table. The sample includes 60,000 to 95,000 clones, with roughly 87% observed a single time. Roughly 18% of the sample belongs to the ten largest clones.

This receptor was obtained from an adult who received the AZD1222 COVID-19 vaccine. The sample was peripheral blood, taken 28 days after the second AZD1222 dose. The rearranged chain carries TRBV2 and TRBJ1-2; the D region possibly corresponds to TRBD1 (5 bases align). The sequenced DNA: TGTGCCAGCGGGGGAAACTATGGCTACACCTTC. Translated, it reads CASGGNYGYTF.